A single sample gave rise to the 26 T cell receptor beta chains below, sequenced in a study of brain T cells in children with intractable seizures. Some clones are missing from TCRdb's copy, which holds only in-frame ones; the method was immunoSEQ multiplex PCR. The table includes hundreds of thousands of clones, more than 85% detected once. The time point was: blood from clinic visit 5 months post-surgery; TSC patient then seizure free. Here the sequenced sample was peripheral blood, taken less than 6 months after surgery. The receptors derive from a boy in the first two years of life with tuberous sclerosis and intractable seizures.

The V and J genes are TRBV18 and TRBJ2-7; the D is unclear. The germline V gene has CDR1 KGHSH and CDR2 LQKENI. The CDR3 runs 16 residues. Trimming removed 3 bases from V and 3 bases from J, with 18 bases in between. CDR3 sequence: CASSPILNTGNYEQYF. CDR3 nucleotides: TGTGCCAGCTCACCGATACTCAACACTGGAAACTACGAGCAGTACTTC.

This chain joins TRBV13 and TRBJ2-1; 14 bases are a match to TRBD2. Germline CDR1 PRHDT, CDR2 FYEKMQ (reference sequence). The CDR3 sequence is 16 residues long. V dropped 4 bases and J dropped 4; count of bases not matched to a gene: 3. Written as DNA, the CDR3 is TGTGCCAGCAGCTCGGGACTAGCGGGAGTATACAATGAGCAGTTCTTC. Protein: CASSSGLAGVYNEQFF.

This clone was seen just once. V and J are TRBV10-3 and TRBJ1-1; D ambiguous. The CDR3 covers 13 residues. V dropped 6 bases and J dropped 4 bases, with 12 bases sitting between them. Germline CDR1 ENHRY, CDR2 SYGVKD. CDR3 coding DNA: TGTGCCATCAGCTCTACCGAGACCACTGAAGCTTTCTTT. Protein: CAISSTETTEAFF.

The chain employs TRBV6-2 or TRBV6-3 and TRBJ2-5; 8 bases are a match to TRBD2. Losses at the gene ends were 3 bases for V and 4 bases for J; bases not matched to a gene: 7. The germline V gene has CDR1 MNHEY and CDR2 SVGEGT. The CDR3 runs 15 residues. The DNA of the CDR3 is TGTGCCAGCAGTTATGGACTAGCTAGGGGAGAGACCCAGTACTTC. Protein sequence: CASSYGLARGETQYF.

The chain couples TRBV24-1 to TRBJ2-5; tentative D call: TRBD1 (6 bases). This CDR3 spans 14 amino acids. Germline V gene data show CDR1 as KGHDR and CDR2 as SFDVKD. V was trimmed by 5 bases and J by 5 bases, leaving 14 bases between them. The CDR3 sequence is CATSGGRGEETQYF. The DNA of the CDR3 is TGTGCCACCAGTGGGGGCAGGGGAGAGGAGACCCAGTACTTC.

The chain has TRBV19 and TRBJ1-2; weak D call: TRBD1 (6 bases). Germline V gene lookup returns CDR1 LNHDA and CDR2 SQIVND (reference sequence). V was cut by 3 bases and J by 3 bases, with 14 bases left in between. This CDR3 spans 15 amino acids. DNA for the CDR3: TGTGCCAGTAGTATTGGGGGGGCGCAAGACTATGGCTACACCTTC. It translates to CASSIGGAQDYGYTF.

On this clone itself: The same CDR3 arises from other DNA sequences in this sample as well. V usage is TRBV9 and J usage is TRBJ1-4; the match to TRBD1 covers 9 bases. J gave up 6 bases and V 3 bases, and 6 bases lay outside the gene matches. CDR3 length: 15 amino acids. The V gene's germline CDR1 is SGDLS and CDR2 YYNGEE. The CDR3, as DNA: TGTGCCAGCAGCGCCTCCGGGACAGGGTATGAAAAACTGTTTTTT. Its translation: CASSASGTGYEKLFF.

CDR3 nucleotides: TGTGCCAGCAGTGAAGTTAGCTACGAGCAGTACTTC. Protein: CASSEVSYEQYF. The chain has TRBV6-1 and TRBJ2-7; D is undetermined. V gave up 1 base and J gave up 3 bases, with 4 bases separating them. Germline CDR1 and CDR2: MNHNS and SASEGT. This CDR3 comprises 12 residues.

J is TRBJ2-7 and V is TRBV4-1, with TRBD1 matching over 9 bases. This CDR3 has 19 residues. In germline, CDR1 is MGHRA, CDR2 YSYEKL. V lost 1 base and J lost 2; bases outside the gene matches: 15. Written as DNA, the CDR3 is TGCGCCAGCAGCCAAGGATATTTAATATTGGGACAGGGCCCCTACGAGCAGTACTTC. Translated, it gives CASSQGYLILGQGPYEQYF.

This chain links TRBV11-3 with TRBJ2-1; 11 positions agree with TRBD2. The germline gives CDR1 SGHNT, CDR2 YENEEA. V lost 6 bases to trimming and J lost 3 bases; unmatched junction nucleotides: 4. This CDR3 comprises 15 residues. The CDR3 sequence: CASRLAGGLYNEQFF. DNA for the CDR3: TGTGCCAGCAGGCTAGCGGGAGGACTCTACAATGAGCAGTTCTTC.

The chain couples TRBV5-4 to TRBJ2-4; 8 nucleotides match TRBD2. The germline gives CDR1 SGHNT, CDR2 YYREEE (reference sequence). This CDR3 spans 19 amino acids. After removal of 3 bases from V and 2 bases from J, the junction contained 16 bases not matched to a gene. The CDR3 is CASSSLREGSGGPKNIQYF. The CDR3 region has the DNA TGTGCCAGCAGCTCCCTCAGGGAGGGAAGCGGGGGCCCCAAAAACATTCAGTACTTC.

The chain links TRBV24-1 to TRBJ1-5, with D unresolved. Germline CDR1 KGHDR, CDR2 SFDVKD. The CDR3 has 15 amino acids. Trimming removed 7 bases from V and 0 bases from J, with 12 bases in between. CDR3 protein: CATRPTRYSNQPQHF. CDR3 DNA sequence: TGTGCCACCAGACCAACACGTTATAGCAATCAGCCCCAGCATTTT.

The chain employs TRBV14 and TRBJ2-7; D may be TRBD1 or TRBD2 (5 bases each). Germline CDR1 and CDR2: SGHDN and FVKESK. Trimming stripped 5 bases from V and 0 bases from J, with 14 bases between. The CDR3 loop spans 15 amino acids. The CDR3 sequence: CASSGWWGSSYEQYF. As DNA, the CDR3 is TGTGCCAGCAGCGGGTGGTGGGGGAGCTCCTACGAGCAGTACTTC.

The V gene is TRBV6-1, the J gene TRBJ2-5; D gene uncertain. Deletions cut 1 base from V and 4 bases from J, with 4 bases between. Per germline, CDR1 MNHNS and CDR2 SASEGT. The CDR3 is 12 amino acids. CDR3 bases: TGTGCCAGCAGTGAAGTATTAGAGACCCAGTACTTC. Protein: CASSEVLETQYF.

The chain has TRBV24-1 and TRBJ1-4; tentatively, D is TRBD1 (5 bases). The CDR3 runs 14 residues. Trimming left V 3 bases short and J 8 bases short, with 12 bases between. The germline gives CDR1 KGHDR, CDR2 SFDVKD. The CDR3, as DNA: TGTGCCACCAGTGATCCGGACATACGCGAAAAACTGTTTTTT. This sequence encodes CATSDPDIREKLFF.

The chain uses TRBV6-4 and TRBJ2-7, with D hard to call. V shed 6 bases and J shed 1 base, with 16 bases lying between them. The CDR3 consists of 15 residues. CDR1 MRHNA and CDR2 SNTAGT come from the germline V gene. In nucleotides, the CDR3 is TGTGCCAGCAGGTCCCCTGGTGGGCGGTCCTACGAGCAGTACTTC. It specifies CASRSPGGRSYEQYF.

CDR3 sequence: CASSFGASNYGYTF. The CDR3 coding sequence is TGCGCCAGCAGCTTCGGAGCCTCTAACTATGGCTACACCTTC. The chain is built from TRBV5-1 and TRBJ1-2, with D unclear. The V end was cut by 2 bases, the J end by 0 bases, with 8 bases between. Germline CDR1 is SGHRS and CDR2 is YFSETQ. The CDR3 has 14 residues.

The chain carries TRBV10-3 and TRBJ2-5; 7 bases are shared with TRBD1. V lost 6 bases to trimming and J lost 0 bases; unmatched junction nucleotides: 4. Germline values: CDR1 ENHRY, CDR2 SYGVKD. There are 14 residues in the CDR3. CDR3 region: CAIRLGTDQETQYF. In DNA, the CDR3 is TGTGCCATCAGACTTGGGACAGACCAAGAGACCCAGTACTTC.

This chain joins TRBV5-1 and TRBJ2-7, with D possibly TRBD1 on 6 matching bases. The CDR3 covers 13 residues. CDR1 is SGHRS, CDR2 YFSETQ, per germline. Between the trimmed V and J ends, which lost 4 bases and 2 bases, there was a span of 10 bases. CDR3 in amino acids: CASSPGTPYEQYF. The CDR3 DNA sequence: TGCGCCAGCAGCCCCGGGACACCCTACGAGCAGTACTTC.

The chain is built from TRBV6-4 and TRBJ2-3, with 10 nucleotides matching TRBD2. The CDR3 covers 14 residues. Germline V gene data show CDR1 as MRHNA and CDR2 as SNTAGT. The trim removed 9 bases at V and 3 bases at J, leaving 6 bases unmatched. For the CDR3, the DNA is TGTGCCAGGGTAACGGGACTAGCGACAGATACGCAGTATTTT. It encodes CARVTGLATDTQYF.

DNA of the CDR3: TGTGCCAGCAGCTCCCTGACGGGGCTCAGCACAGATACGCAGTATTTT. It specifies CASSSLTGLSTDTQYF. The chain employs TRBV7-9 and TRBJ2-3, with D perhaps matching TRBD1 or TRBD2 (5 bases each). Trimming took 4 bases from V and 0 from J, leaving 14 bases between them. The CDR3 extends over 16 amino acids. The germline gives CDR1 SEHNR, CDR2 FQNEAQ (reference sequence).

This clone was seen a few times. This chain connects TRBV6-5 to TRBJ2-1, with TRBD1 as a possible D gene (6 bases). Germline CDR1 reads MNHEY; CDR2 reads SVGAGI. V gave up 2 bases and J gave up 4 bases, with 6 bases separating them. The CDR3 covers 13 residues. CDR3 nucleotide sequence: TGTGCCAGCAGTTACGACAGGTACAATGAGCAGTTCTTC. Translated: CASSYDRYNEQFF.

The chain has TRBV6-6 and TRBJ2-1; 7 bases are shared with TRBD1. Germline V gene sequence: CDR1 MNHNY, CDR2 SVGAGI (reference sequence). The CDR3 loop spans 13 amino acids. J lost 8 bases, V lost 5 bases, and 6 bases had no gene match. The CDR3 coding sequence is TGTGCCAGCAGTAGGGACAGAGAGTATGAGCAGTTCTTC. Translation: CASSRDREYEQFF.

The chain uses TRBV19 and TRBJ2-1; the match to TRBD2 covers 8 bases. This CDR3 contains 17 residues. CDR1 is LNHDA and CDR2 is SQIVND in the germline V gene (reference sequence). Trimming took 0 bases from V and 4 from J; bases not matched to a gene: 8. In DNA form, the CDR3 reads TGTGCCAGTAGTATAGATCGGGTAGCGGGGCTTTACAATGAGCAGTTCTTC. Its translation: CASSIDRVAGLYNEQFF.

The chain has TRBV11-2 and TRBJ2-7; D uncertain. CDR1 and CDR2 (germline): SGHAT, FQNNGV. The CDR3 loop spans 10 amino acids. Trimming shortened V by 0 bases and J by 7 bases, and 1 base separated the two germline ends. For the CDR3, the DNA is TGTGCCAGCAGCTTAGAGGAGCAGTACTTC. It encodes CASSLEEQYF.

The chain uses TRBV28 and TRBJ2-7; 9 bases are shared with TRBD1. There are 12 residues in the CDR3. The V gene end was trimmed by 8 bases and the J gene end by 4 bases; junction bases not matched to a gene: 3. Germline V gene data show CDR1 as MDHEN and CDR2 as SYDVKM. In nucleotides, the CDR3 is TGTGCCAGCCAGGGACAGGGATACGAGCAGTACTTC. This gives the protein CASQGQGYEQYF.